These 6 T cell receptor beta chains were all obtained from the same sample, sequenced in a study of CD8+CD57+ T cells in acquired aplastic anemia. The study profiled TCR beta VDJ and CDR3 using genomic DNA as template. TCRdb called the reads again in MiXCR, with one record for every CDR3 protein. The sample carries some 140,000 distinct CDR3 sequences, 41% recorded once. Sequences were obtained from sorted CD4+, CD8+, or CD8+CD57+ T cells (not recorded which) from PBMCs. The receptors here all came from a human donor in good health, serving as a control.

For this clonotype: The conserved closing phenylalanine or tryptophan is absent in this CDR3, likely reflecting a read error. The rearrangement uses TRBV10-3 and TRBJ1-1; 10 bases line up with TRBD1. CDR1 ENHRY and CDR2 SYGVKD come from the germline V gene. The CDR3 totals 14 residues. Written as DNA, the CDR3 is TGTGCCATCAGCCCGGGACAGGGGAACGCTGAAGCTTTCCTT. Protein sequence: CAISPGQGNAEAFL.

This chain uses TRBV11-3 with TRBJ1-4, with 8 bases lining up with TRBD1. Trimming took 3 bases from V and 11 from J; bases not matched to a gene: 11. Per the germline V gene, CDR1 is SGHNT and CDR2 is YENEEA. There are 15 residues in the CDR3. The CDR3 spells CASSLQGANSGKLFF. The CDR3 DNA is TGTGCCAGCAGCTTGCAGGGGGCAAATAGTGGGAAACTGTTTTTT.

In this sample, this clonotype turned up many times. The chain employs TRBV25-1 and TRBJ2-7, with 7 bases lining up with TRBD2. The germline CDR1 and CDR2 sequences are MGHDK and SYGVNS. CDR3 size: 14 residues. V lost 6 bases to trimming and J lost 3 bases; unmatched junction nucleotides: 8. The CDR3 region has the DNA TGTGCCAGCAGGGGGGGGTTAACCTTCTACGAGCAGTACTTC. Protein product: CASRGGLTFYEQYF.

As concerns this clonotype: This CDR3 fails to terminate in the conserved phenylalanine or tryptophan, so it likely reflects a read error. The CDR3 DNA follows: TGTGCCAGCAGCTCCGGGGGGGTTGAGACCCAGTACCTC. This gives the protein CASSSGGVETQYL. The genes are TRBV11-3 and TRBJ2-5, with 8 positions matching TRBD2. The germline V gene has CDR1 SGHNT and CDR2 YENEEA. The CDR3 sequence is 13 residues long. V lost 4 bases to trimming and J lost 5 bases; unmatched junction nucleotides: 3.

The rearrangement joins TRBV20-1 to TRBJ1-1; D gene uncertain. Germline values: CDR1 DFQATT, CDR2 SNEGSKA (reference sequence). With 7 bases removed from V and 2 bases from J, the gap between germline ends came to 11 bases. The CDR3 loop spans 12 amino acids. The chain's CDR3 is CSDGGTNTEAFF. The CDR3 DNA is TGCAGTGATGGAGGAACCAACACTGAAGCTTTCTTT.

The CDR3 DNA reads TGCAGCGTTGCTGACAGGGGGATGGGGTCACCCCTCCACTTT. As protein: CSVADRGMGSPLHF. The V gene is TRBV29-1, the J gene TRBJ1-6; TRBD1 matches 9 bases. The length of the CDR3 is 14 residues. With V trimmed by 4 bases and J by 10 bases, 8 bases remained unmatched. Germline V gene lookup returns CDR1 SQVTM and CDR2 ANQGSEA.